This T cell receptor (beta chain) was identified in a study of cytomegalovirus exposure and HLA in healthy donors. The trim removed 4 bases at V and 8 bases at J, leaving 7 bases unmatched. CDR1 is SGHDT and CDR2 is YYEEEE in the germline V gene. The CDR3 runs 14 residues. PCR was performed using 60 Vbeta and 13 Jbeta primers. The data were produced by immunoSEQ multiplex PCR, yet TCRdb's version contains in-frame clones alone and is incomplete. The repertoire holds 200,000 to 300,000 clones, with 80% to 90% as singletons. Input material: PBMCs. The sequence was collected from a woman between 40 and 50 years old in good health and CMV-seropositive. The chain couples TRBV5-6 to TRBJ1-4, with 8 bases identical to TRBD1. The chain's CDR3 is CASSAQGVREKLFF. Written as DNA, the CDR3 is TGTGCCAGCAGCGCACAGGGGGTACGAGAAAAACTGTTTTTT.